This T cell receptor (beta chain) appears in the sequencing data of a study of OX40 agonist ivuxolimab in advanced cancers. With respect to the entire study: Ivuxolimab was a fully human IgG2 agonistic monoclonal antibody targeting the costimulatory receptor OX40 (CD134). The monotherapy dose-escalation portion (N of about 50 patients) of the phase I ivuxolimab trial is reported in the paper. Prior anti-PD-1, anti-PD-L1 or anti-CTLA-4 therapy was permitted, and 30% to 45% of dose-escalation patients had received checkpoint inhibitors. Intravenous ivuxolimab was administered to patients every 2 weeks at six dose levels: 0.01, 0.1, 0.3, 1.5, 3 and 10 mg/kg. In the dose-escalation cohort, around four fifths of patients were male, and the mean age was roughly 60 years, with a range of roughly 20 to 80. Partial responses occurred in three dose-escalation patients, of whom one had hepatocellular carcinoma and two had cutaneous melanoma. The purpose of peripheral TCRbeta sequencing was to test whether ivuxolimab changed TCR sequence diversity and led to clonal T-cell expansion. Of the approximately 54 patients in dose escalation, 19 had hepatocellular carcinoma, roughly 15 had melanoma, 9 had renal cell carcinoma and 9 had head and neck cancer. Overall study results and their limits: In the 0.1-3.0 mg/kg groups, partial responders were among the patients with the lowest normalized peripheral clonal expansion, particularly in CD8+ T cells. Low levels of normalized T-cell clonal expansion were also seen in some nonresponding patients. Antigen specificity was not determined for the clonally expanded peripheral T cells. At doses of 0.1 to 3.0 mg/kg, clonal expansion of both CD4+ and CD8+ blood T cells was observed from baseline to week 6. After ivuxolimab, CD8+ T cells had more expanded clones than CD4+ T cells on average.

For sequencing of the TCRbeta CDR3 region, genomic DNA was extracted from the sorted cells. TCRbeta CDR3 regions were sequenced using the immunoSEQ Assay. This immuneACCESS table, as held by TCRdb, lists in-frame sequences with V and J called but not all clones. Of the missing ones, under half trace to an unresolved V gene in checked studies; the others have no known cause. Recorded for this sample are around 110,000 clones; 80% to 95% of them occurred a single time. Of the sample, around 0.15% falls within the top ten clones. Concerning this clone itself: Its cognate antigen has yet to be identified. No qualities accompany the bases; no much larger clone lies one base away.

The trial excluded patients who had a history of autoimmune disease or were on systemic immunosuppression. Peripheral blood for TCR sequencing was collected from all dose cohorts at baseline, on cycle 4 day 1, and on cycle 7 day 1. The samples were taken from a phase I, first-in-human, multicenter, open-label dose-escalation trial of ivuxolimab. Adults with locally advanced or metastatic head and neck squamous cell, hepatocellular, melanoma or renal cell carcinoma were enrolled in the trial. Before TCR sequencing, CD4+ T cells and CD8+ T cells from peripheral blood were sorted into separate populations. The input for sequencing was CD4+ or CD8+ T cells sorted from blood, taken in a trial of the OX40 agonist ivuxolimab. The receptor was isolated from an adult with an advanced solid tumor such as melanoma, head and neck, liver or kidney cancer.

The DNA sequence is given as TGTGCCAGCAGTCCGGGACAGGGGGCGTCGCGAGGCTACACCTTC. Translation gives CASSPGQGASRGYTF. The sequence links TRBV28 to TRBJ1-2; the junction holds 12 bases that match TRBD1. The V end gives up 5 bases and the J end 8 bases, leaving 9 bases in the junction not matched to a gene. CDR1 and CDR2 (MDHEN, SYDVKM) derive from the germline V gene. Taken from cysteine to phenylalanine, the CDR3 has 15 residues. The entry retains the CDR3 DNA only, 45 bases that are in frame from base 1.